The T cell receptor beta chain under discussion was sequenced for a study of shared clonotypes between healthy human individuals (dated by TCRdb to 2020 to 2022). Turning to the overall study: The cohort comprised a couple of women and a few men aged 18 to 49 years. Libraries were prepared and TCR repertoires were sequenced by different laboratories using diverse techniques, in order to increase sequencing depth and limit assay-specific biases. For each donor, three plates each were used for CD4 naive and CD4 memory, two plates were used for CD8 naive, and one plate was used for CD8 memory. Blood TCR repertoires of five healthy adults were deeply sequenced to estimate repertoire size and the extent of clonotype sharing between individuals. Per donor, leukapheresis produced somewhere between about 0.85 and 9.5 billion PBMCs.

V was cut back by 2 bases and J by 13 bases, leaving a gap of 12 bases between them. The CDR3, from cysteine to phenylalanine, totals 10 residues. The DNA shown is the 30-base CDR3, in frame from base 1. Taken from the germline V gene (reference sequence), the CDR1 and CDR2 loops are DFQATT and SNEGSKA. General conclusions and limits of the study: Clonotypes shared by all four sorted-subset donors showed higher generation probabilities than non-shared clonotypes. Estimated clonotype richness was generally larger for naive than for memory subsets. Pairwise subsampling led to the expectation that sequencing depth would affect the degree of clonotype sharing among donors. The small number of donors limited the genetic and exposure-history diversity represented. Sampling was limited to blood, and TCR repertoires in tissue likely differ from TCR repertoires in blood. When a handful of donors were compared, the shared fraction of clonotypes was approximately 5% for naive CD4, around 3.5% for naive CD8, 2.3% for memory CD4, and roughly 0.43% for memory CD8. Incomplete sequencing was indicated by rarefaction of sorted-subset datasets, despite the large sequencing depth.

Donors were healthy HIV-negative adults with no recently reported acute infections or vaccinations. All donors were Caucasian adults living in Nashville, Tennessee, USA. Magnetic negative selection was used to enrich CD4+ T cells, after which naive cells were positively selected on CD45RA and the negative fraction became the memory subset. Blood was collected by leukapheresis, and PBMCs were isolated by Ficoll-Histopaque density gradient centrifugation and then cryopreserved in liquid nitrogen vapor phase. Analytical flow cytometry was used to check the purity and quantity of every magnetically sorted T cell population. Each sorted fraction had its genomic DNA isolated and then quantified by UV absorbance on a Nanodrop 2000c. As regards this clone: Its antigen remains unidentified. Within one base of it there is no much larger clone, and no base qualities were kept.

TCR CDR3 regions were amplified from genomic DNA by multiplex PCR using the deep immunoSEQ assay. For each cell subset, the extracted genomic DNA was distributed evenly across all wells of several immunoSEQ 96-well plates, and each plate served as one replicate. For sorted subsets, around 0.2 ug genomic DNA, equal to tens of thousands of T cell genomes, was loaded into each replicate PCR. Purified libraries were measured with a Qubit 3.0 fluorometer, size-checked on a Bioanalyzer 2100, and measured again with the KAPA Library Quantification kit. Each immunoSEQ 96-well plate was sequenced on its own single-read 150-cycle Illumina NextSeq 550 flow cell. In the paper's pipeline: Because only junctional sequences without quality scores were contained in the immunoSEQ output, filtering matching that applied to full-length reads could not be performed. Sequences were annotated with PyIR, a Python wrapper for IgBLAST v1.9, and V/J genes and CDR3 were assigned using IMGT germline references. Any read was removed if the V/J assignment was weak (E-value above 1e-6), the CDR3 was missing, or the read contained stop codons, out-of-frame junctions, or ambiguous translated residues. V3J clonotypes were defined as sequences sharing the same inferred V gene, J gene, and CDR3 amino acid sequence. Percentage overlap between repertoires was calculated by dividing the number of shared unique clonotypes by the size of the smaller repertoire. Three approaches were used to assess repertoire richness: RTK rarefaction, the Chao1 estimator, and Recon v2.1 estimates of unobserved clonotypes. For all TCRbeta clonotypes obtained by the gDNA method from a handful of donors, generation probabilities were computed with OLGA. TCRdb provides this immuneACCESS table in a form limited to in-frame rearrangements. Some clones are lacking; in checked studies, under half of them reflect an unresolved V gene, and why the rest are absent is not known. The DNA gave D and trimming, while V, J and clone size come from that table. This sample gives roughly 650,000 clones in total; approximately 97% of them show up just once. Jointly, the top ten make up 0.057% of the sample.

This clonotype was sampled from a woman aged 30 to 39 in good health. Sequencing was carried out using naive CD4+ T cells sorted from blood. Explained via the paper, the cell subset or site label denotes: CD45RA+ positively selected. The chain was built from TRBV20-1 and TRBJ2-7; no D gene is confidently identified. Here the CDR3 is given as CSARNARNYF. In nucleotides, the sequence is TGCAGTGCTAGAAATGCTCGAAATTACTTC.